This entry concerns a single T cell receptor beta chain. Its antigen is not known. The CDR3 has 22 amino acids. V dropped 0 bases and J dropped 3; count of bases not matched to a gene: 22. Germline lookup yields CDR1 DFQATT and CDR2 SNEGSKA (reference sequence). For TCR beta, libraries came from quantitative 5'-RACE with molecular barcodes. TCRdb analysed the 5' RACE reads with MiXCR anew, one entry per CDR3 protein. The profile shows 250,000 or so distinct CDR3 sequences, approximately 10% of them singletons. This sample stems from a study of CD8 T cells in ankylosing spondylitis. General observations from the study: Blood of patients with ankylosing spondylitis appeared to be characterized by a TCR beta motif of several highly homologous variants. Certain motif variants had earlier been reported in reactive arthritis synovial fluid and blood.

This rearrangement joins TRBV20-1 to TRBJ2-2; 10 nucleotides line up with TRBD1. Sequencing was done on a sample of blood, either unsorted or a sorted T cell fraction (not recorded which). This TCR was recovered from a male donor with ankylosing spondylitis or in good health (not recorded which). CDR3 protein: CSARDGCWDRGLARPYTGELFF. The CDR3 DNA follows: TGCAGTGCTAGAGATGGGTGCTGGGACAGGGGTCTGGCCCGTCCGTACACCGGGGAGCTGTTTTTT.